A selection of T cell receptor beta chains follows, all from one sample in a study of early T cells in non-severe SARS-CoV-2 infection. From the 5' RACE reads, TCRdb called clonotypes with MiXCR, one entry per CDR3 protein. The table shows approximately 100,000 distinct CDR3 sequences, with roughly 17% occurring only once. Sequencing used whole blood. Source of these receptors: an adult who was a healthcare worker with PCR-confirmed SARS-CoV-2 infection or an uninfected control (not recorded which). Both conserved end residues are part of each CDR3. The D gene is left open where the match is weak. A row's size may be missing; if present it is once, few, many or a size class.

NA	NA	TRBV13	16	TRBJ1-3	CASSLSVRARGNTIYF	TGTGCCAGCAGCTTATCTGTAAGGGCCCGAGGAAACACCATATATTTT
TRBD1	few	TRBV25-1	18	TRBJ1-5	CASSAPGQANNSNQPQHF	TGTGCCAGCAGTGCCCCGGGACAGGCGAACAATAGCAATCAGCCCCAGCATTTT
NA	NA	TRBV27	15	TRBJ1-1	CASSFRGSLNTEAFF	TGTGCCAGCAGTTTTAGGGGGAGTCTGAACACTGAAGCTTTCTTT
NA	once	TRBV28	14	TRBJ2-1	CASSSRGSYNEQFF	TGTGCCAGCAGTTCCAGGGGCTCCTACAATGAGCAGTTCTTC
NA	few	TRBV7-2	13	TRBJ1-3	CASSFSFGNTIYF	TGTGCCAGCAGCTTCAGTTTCGGAAACACCATATATTTT
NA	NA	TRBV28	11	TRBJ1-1	CAIQENTEAFF	TGTGCCATACAGGAGAACACTGAAGCTTTCTTT
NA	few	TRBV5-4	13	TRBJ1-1	CASSWTWNTEAFF	TGTGCCAGCAGCTGGACGTGGAACACTGAAGCTTTCTTT
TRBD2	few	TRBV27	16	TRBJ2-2	CASSPGLAGVAGELFF	TGTGCCAGCAGTCCCGGACTAGCGGGAGTAGCGGGGGAGCTGTTTTTT
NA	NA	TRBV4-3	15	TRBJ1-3	CASSQGGGNGNTIYF	TGCGCCAGCAGCCAAGGGGGGGGCAATGGAAACACCATATATTTT
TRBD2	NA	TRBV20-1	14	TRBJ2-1	CSAVSGGALNEQFF	TGCAGTGCTGTTAGCGGGGGGGCCCTTAATGAGCAGTTCTTC
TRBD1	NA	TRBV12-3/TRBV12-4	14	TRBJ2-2	CASRRTGVSGELFF	TGTGCCAGCAGACGCACAGGGGTTTCCGGGGAGCTGTTTTTT
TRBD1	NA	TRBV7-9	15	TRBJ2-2	CASSLGQGRIGELFF	TGTGCCAGCAGCCTCGGACAGGGTAGGATCGGGGAGCTGTTTTTT
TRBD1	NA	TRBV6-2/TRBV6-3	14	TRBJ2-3	CASSRDREADTQYF	TGTGCCAGCAGTAGGGACAGGGAGGCAGATACGCAGTATTTT
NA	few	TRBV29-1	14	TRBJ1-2	CSVEGEKGTYGYTF	TGCAGCGTTGAGGGGGAAAAGGGGACCTATGGCTACACCTTC
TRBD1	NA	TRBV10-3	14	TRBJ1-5	CAISGQGMNQPQHF	TGTGCCATCTCGGGACAGGGAATGAATCAGCCCCAGCATTTT
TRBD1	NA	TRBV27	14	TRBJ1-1	CASTTGGRGTEAFF	TGTGCCAGCACCACAGGGGGCCGAGGAACTGAAGCTTTCTTT
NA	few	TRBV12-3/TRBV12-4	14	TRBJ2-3	CASSLDQLADTQYF	TGTGCCAGCAGTTTAGACCAGTTGGCAGATACGCAGTATTTT
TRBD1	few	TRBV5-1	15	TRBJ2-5	CASTSGQGQSETQYF	TGCGCCAGCACCTCCGGACAGGGTCAGTCGGAGACCCAGTACTTC
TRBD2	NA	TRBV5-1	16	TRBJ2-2	CASSARTSRDTGELFF	TGCGCCAGCAGCGCTCGGACTAGCAGGGACACCGGGGAGCTGTTTTTT
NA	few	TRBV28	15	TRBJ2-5	CASTSGGTHQETQYF	TGTGCCAGCACGTCTGGCGGGACCCACCAAGAGACCCAGTACTTC
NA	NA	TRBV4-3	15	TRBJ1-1	CASSQDSGSGSEAFF	TGCGCCAGCAGCCAAGATAGCGGGTCTGGGAGCGAAGCTTTCTTT
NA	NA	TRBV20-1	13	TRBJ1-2	CSARENTNYGYTF	TGCAGTGCTAGAGAAAACACTAACTATGGCTACACCTTC
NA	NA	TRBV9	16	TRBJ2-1	CASSGGSRGLVNEQFF	TGTGCCAGCAGCGGGGGTTCGAGGGGCCTCGTGAATGAGCAGTTCTTC
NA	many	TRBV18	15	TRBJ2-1	CASSPSVSSYNEQFF	TGTGCCAGCTCACCAAGTGTAAGCTCCTACAATGAGCAGTTCTTC
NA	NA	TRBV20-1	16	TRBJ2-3	CSARGRGISSTDTQYF	TGCAGTGCTAGAGGAAGAGGCATCTCTAGCACAGATACGCAGTATTTT
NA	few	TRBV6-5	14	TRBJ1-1	CASSHGTPNTEAFF	TGTGCCAGCAGTCACGGGACACCGAACACTGAAGCTTTCTTT
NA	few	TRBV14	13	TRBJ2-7	CASSIRLDGEQYF	TGTGCCAGCAGCATAAGACTTGATGGCGAGCAGTACTTC
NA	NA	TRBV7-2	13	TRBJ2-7	CASSPAPGYEQYF	TGTGCCAGCAGCCCTGCACCCGGCTACGAGCAGTACTTC
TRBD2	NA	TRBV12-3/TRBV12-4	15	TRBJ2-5	CASSPGTSVKETQYF	TGTGCCAGCAGTCCCGGGACTAGCGTAAAAGAGACCCAGTACTTC
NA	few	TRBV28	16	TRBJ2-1	CASSQTVIRSYNEQFF	TGTGCCAGCAGCCAGACAGTTATCCGCTCCTACAATGAGCAGTTCTTC
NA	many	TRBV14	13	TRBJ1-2	CASSQDRVGGYTF	TGTGCCAGCAGCCAAGATCGAGTCGGGGGCTACACCTTC
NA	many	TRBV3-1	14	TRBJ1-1	CASSPGQKNTEAFF	TGTGCCAGCAGCCCCGGACAGAAGAACACTGAAGCTTTCTTT
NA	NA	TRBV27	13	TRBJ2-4	CASGWTERNIQYF	TGTGCCAGCGGGTGGACGGAGAGAAACATTCAGTACTTC
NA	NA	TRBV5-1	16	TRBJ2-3	CASSLDSPRPTDTQYF	TGCGCCAGCAGCTTGGATTCGCCAAGGCCCACAGATACGCAGTATTTT
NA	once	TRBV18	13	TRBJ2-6	CASSPAGANVLTF	TGTGCCAGCTCACCAGCTGGGGCCAACGTCCTGACTTTC
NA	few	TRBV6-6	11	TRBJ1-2	CASSYSTGYTF	TGTGCCAGCAGTTACTCGACAGGCTACACCTTC
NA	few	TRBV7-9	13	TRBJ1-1	CASSLAGGYVAFF	TGTGCCAGCAGCTTAGCTGGGGGATACGTAGCTTTCTTT